The entry below gives a single T cell receptor beta chain sequence along with its context. Under the authors' procedure: Reference gene primer amplification in the assay estimated nucleated cell counts. The data were produced by immunoSEQ multiplex PCR, yet TCRdb's version contains in-frame clones alone and is incomplete. V and J calls and clone size follow that table, whereas D and trimming were derived from the DNA. Here the sample spans more than 300,000 clones, about 89% being singletons. The data originate from a study of blood T cell repertoires in COVID-19. Turning to the study itself: Spain, Italy and the United States supplied samples that represented acute and convalescent COVID-19. Sample material is recorded as cDNA or gDNA derived from T cells, B-cell-depleted T cells, or PBMCs.

The Seattle patients, enrolled during active infection, were followed longitudinally. Sample: peripheral blood. This TCR derives from a young woman with COVID-19, enrolled during active disease.

The CDR3 is CASSPTTGTNTEAFF. The DNA for the CDR3 is TGCGCCAGCAGCCCCACGACAGGGACGAACACTGAAGCTTTCTTT. The chain has TRBV5-1 and TRBJ1-1; 7 nucleotides line up with TRBD1. CDR1 and CDR2 (germline): SGHRS, YFSETQ. V was clipped by 4 bases and J by 1 base; unmatched bases: 7. CDR3 size: 15 residues.